What follows are 5 T cell receptor beta chains derived from one specimen sequenced in a study of technical replicates of blood from a few donors. Generated by immunoSEQ multiplex PCR, the TCRdb table keeps only in-frame clones and is missing some. The repertoire has some 79,000 clones, approximately 92% of them found once; the top ten carry approximately 0.4%. The sample was T cells isolated from PBMCs. The receptors derive from a human donor in good health. Some clones in this sample may be carry-over from other donors' samples.

V gene TRBV7-3 combines with J gene TRBJ1-1; possible D gene TRBD1, 6 bases. Trimming left V 2 bases short and J 2 bases short, with 18 bases between. This CDR3 is 17 amino acids long. Germline V lookup: CDR1 SGHTA, CDR2 FQGTGA. This chain's CDR3 is CASSLRSGGWGNTEAFF. The CDR3 nucleotides read TGTGCCAGCAGCTTACGGTCGGGGGGCTGGGGAAACACTGAAGCTTTCTTT.

The rearrangement joins TRBV27 to TRBJ2-1; TRBD2 matches 10 bases. Germline lookup yields CDR1 MNHEY and CDR2 SMNVEV (reference sequence). V trimming: 7 bases; J trimming: 7 bases; junction bases outside the gene matches: 7. CDR3 length equals 14 residues. The CDR3 DNA reads TGTGCCAGCACAGGGCTAGCGGGAGAAAATGAGCAGTTCTTC. Its translation: CASTGLAGENEQFF.

V usage is TRBV6-6 and J usage is TRBJ2-1; TRBD2 might be the D (5 bases). This CDR3 is built from 12 residues. Germline lookup yields CDR1 MNHNY and CDR2 SVGAGI (reference sequence). Trimming left V 3 bases short and J 10 bases short, with 10 bases between. DNA for the CDR3: TGTGCCAGCAGTTATGTCGGGAAGGAGCAGTTCTTC. It is translated as CASSYVGKEQFF.

The count of this clone is one. This chain joins TRBV2 and TRBJ2-1; TRBD2 is a possible D gene (5 bases). From germline, CDR1 is SNHLY and CDR2 FYNNEI. This CDR3 is built from 12 residues. V was clipped by 8 bases and J by 0 bases, with 5 bases between them. In nucleotides, the CDR3 is TGTGCCAGCCGGGGCTCCTACAATGAGCAGTTCTTC. Amino acids: CASRGSYNEQFF.

This chain connects TRBV9 to TRBJ2-1; maybe TRBD2 (5 bases). V lost 4 bases to trimming and J lost 6 bases, with 11 bases between them. CDR1 and CDR2 from the germline V gene are SGDLS and YYNGEE. The CDR3 has 13 residues. The DNA for the CDR3 is TGTGCCAGCAGCCCCACTAGATCCAATGAGCAGTTCTTC. Translation gives CASSPTRSNEQFF. The whole variable domain, filled in from reference TRBV9 and TRBJ2-1, reads DSGVTQTPKHLITATGQRVTLRCSPRSGDLSVYWYQQSLDQGLQFLIQYYNGEERAKGNILERFSAQQFPDLHSELNLSSLELGDSALYFCASSPTRSNEQFFGPGTRLTVL.